Listed below are T cell receptor beta chains from one sample, sequenced in a study of cytomegalovirus exposure and HLA in healthy donors. TCRdb's table, derived via immunoSEQ multiplex PCR, lists solely in-frame clones and lacks some. In total, the table holds some 70,000 clones. Sequencing input: PBMCs. The receptors here all came from a man aged 40-50 years in good health and CMV-seronegative. CDR3s include the opening cysteine and the closing phenylalanine or tryptophan. A D gene is named only where the DNA matches it firmly.

CDR3aa: CASTAGGTGTGELFF
CDR3nt: TGTGCCAGCACCGCAGGGGGCACGGGCACCGGGGAGCTGTTTTTT
d_gene: TRBD1
len: 15
v_gene: TRBV11-3
j_gene: TRBJ2-2

CDR3aa: CASSRTGDEQYF
CDR3nt: TGTGCCAGCAGCCGGACAGGGGACGAGCAGTACTTC
d_gene: TRBD1
len: 12
v_gene: TRBV6-5
j_gene: TRBJ2-7

CDR3aa: CSVQATSGRASAGELFF
CDR3nt: TGCAGCGTTCAAGCCACTAGCGGGAGGGCCAGCGCCGGGGAGCTGTTTTTT
d_gene: TRBD2
len: 17
v_gene: TRBV29-1
j_gene: TRBJ2-2

CDR3aa: CASILAGTSGTYEQYF
CDR3nt: TGTGCCAGCATTCTGGCCGGGACTAGCGGTACCTACGAGCAGTACTTC
d_gene: TRBD2
len: 16
v_gene: TRBV28
j_gene: TRBJ2-7

CDR3aa: CASSSRTGQDEQYF
CDR3nt: TGTGCCAGCAGCTCAAGGACAGGGCAAGACGAGCAGTACTTC
d_gene: TRBD1
len: 14
v_gene: TRBV7-2
j_gene: TRBJ2-7

CDR3aa: CASSLVGGRPEEKLFF
CDR3nt: TGTGCCAGCAGCTTAGTAGGTGGCAGGCCCGAGGAAAAACTGTTTTTT
d_gene: .
len: 16
v_gene: TRBV7-9
j_gene: TRBJ1-4

CDR3aa: CASSGPGDSYEQYF
CDR3nt: TGTGCCAGCAGTGGTCCAGGGGACTCCTACGAGCAGTACTTC
d_gene: .
len: 14
v_gene: TRBV28
j_gene: TRBJ2-7

CDR3aa: CATKTGGIDTQYF
CDR3nt: TGTGCCACTAAGACAGGGGGCATAGATACGCAGTATTTT
d_gene: TRBD1
len: 13
v_gene: TRBV28
j_gene: TRBJ2-3

CDR3aa: CTRWARSYEQYF
CDR3nt: TGTACCCGGTGGGCCAGGTCCTACGAGCAGTACTTC
d_gene: .
len: 12
v_gene: TRBV27
j_gene: TRBJ2-7

CDR3aa: CASSFSTGAEKLFF
CDR3nt: TGTGCCAGCAGTTTTTCTACAGGGGCTGAAAAACTGTTTTTT
d_gene: TRBD1
len: 14
v_gene: TRBV28
j_gene: TRBJ1-4

CDR3aa: CASSLGGGHNTEAFF
CDR3nt: TGTGCCAGCAGCTTAGGGGGGGGGCATAACACTGAAGCTTTCTTT
d_gene: .
len: 15
v_gene: TRBV7-9
j_gene: TRBJ1-1

CDR3aa: CASSLWPTAGGNNEQFF
CDR3nt: TGTGCCAGCAGCTTATGGCCTACTGCGGGGGGTAACAATGAGCAGTTCTTC
d_gene: TRBD2
len: 17
v_gene: TRBV11-2
j_gene: TRBJ2-1

CDR3aa: CASSLGTGWNQPQHF
CDR3nt: TGTGCCAGCAGCCTCGGGACAGGGTGGAATCAGCCCCAGCATTTT
d_gene: TRBD1
len: 15
v_gene: TRBV28
j_gene: TRBJ1-5

CDR3aa: CASSSYRGSAYEQYF
CDR3nt: TGTGCCAGCAGCTCTTACAGGGGAAGCGCCTACGAGCAGTACTTC
d_gene: TRBD1
len: 15
v_gene: TRBV5-4
j_gene: TRBJ2-7

CDR3aa: CASDGGNSNQPQHF
CDR3nt: TGTGCCAGCGACGGAGGGAATAGCAATCAGCCCCAGCATTTT
d_gene: .
len: 14
v_gene: TRBV7-8
j_gene: TRBJ1-5

CDR3aa: CASSQVGLAVQYF
CDR3nt: TGTGCCAGCAGCCAAGTAGGGCTAGCGGTGCAGTATTTT
d_gene: TRBD2
len: 13
v_gene: TRBV14
j_gene: TRBJ2-3

CDR3aa: CASSPNRGETQYF
CDR3nt: TGTGCCAGCAGCCCTAATAGGGGGGAGACCCAGTACTTC
d_gene: .
len: 13
v_gene: TRBV4-2
j_gene: TRBJ2-5

CDR3aa: CASSLWTDYEQYF
CDR3nt: TGCGCCAGCAGCCTATGGACAGACTACGAGCAGTACTTC
d_gene: .
len: 13
v_gene: TRBV5-1
j_gene: TRBJ2-7

CDR3aa: CASSQEDRGYEQYF
CDR3nt: TGTGCCAGCAGCCAAGAAGACAGGGGGTACGAGCAGTACTTC
d_gene: TRBD1
len: 14
v_gene: TRBV4-2
j_gene: TRBJ2-7

CDR3aa: CASSFPYRANTEAFF
CDR3nt: TGTGCCAGCAGTTTCCCTTACAGGGCTAACACTGAAGCTTTCTTT
d_gene: .
len: 15
v_gene: TRBV28
j_gene: TRBJ1-1

CDR3aa: CASSLAVSGEKLFF
CDR3nt: TGTGCCAGCAGCTTGGCGGTCAGCGGTGAAAAACTGTTTTTT
d_gene: .
len: 14
v_gene: TRBV5-6
j_gene: TRBJ1-4

CDR3aa: CASSLSITQGTMNTEAFF
CDR3nt: TGCGCCAGCAGCCTCTCCATTACACAGGGTACTATGAACACTGAAGCTTTCTTT
d_gene: .
len: 18
v_gene: TRBV4-3
j_gene: TRBJ1-1

CDR3aa: CASSGGTGVYTEAFF
CDR3nt: TGTGCCAGCAGTGGCGGGACAGGGGTTTACACTGAAGCTTTCTTT
d_gene: TRBD1
len: 15
v_gene: TRBV6-1
j_gene: TRBJ1-1

CDR3aa: CAWSVLGGRNTYEQYF
CDR3nt: TGTGCCTGGAGTGTATTGGGCGGGAGGAATACCTACGAGCAGTACTTC
d_gene: TRBD2
len: 16
v_gene: TRBV30
j_gene: TRBJ2-7

CDR3aa: CASSLALYREQFF
CDR3nt: TGTGCCAGCAGCTTAGCGCTGTATCGGGAGCAGTTCTTC
d_gene: .
len: 13
v_gene: TRBV7-2
j_gene: TRBJ2-1

CDR3aa: CASSLAGNQETQYF
CDR3nt: TGCGCCAGCAGCTTGGCTGGCAACCAAGAGACCCAGTACTTC
d_gene: .
len: 14
v_gene: TRBV5-1
j_gene: TRBJ2-5

CDR3aa: CASGPGTSGGLYNEQFF
CDR3nt: TGTGCTAGTGGCCCTGGGACTAGCGGGGGCCTTTACAATGAGCAGTTCTTC
d_gene: TRBD2
len: 17
v_gene: TRBV12-5
j_gene: TRBJ2-1

CDR3aa: CASSSPTSGSLYIQYF
CDR3nt: TGTGCCAGCAGTTCTCCCACTAGCGGGAGTTTGTACATTCAGTACTTC
d_gene: TRBD2
len: 16
v_gene: TRBV28
j_gene: TRBJ2-4

CDR3aa: CASSPGQEAYNEQFF
CDR3nt: TGCGCCAGCAGCCCGGGCCAGGAGGCCTACAATGAGCAGTTCTTC
d_gene: .
len: 15
v_gene: TRBV4-3
j_gene: TRBJ2-1

CDR3aa: CASSLYLRDSYEQYF
CDR3nt: TGTGCCAGCAGCTTATATCTGAGGGACTCCTACGAGCAGTACTTC
d_gene: .
len: 15
v_gene: TRBV7-2
j_gene: TRBJ2-7

CDR3aa: CASSLELHNYGYTF
CDR3nt: TGTGCCAGCAGCTTGGAACTACATAACTATGGCTACACCTTC
d_gene: .
len: 14
v_gene: TRBV7-8
j_gene: TRBJ1-2

CDR3aa: CASSQDLLGSYNEQFF
CDR3nt: TGCGCCAGCAGCCAAGACTTGCTCGGTTCCTACAATGAGCAGTTCTTC
d_gene: .
len: 16
v_gene: TRBV4-3
j_gene: TRBJ2-1

CDR3aa: CASRSGLAGLDTQYF
CDR3nt: TGTGCCAGCAGGTCGGGACTAGCGGGGTTGGATACGCAGTATTTT
d_gene: TRBD2
len: 15
v_gene: TRBV2
j_gene: TRBJ2-3

CDR3aa: CASHGVQGQPQHF
CDR3nt: TGTGCCAGCCATGGGGTGCAGGGTCAGCCCCAGCATTTT
d_gene: .
len: 13
v_gene: TRBV18
j_gene: TRBJ1-5

CDR3aa: CAISEQLAGAGEQFF
CDR3nt: TGTGCCATCAGTGAGCAACTAGCGGGAGCGGGTGAGCAGTTCTTC
d_gene: TRBD2
len: 15
v_gene: TRBV10-3
j_gene: TRBJ2-1

CDR3aa: CASSLVVGDSEQYF
CDR3nt: TGTGCCAGCAGCTTAGTCGTCGGAGACTCTGAGCAGTACTTC
d_gene: .
len: 14
v_gene: TRBV7-9
j_gene: TRBJ2-7